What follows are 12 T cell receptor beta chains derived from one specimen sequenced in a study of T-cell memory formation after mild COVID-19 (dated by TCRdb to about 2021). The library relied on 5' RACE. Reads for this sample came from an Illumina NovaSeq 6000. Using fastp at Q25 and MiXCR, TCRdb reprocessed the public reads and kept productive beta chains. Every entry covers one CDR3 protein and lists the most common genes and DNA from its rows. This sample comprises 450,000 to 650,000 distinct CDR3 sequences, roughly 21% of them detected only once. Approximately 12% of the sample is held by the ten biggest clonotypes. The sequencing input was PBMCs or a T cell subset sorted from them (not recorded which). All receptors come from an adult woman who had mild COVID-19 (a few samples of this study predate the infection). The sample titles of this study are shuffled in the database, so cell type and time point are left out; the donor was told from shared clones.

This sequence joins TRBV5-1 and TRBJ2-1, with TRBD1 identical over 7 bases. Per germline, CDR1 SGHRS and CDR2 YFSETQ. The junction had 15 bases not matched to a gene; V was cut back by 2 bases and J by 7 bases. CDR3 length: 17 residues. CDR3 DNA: TGCGCCAGCAGCTTCCATATTTTGACAGGGATCTCGAATGAGCAGTTCTTC. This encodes CASSFHILTGISNEQFF.

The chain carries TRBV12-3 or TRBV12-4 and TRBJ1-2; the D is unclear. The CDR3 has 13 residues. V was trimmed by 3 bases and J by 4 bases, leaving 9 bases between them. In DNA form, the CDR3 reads TGTGCCAGCAGTTTGGACCCGGTCTATGGCTACACCTTC. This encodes CASSLDPVYGYTF.

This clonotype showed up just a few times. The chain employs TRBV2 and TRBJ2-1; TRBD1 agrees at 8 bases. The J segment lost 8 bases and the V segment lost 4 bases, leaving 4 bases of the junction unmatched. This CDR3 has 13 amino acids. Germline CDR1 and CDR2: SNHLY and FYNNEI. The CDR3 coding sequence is TGTGCCAGCAGTGGACAGGGGCTTCATGAGCAGTTCTTC. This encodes CASSGQGLHEQFF.

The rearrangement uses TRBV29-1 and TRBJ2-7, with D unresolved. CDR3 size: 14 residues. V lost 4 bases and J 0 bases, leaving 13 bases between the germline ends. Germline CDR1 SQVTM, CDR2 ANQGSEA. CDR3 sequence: CSVVPAESSYEQYF. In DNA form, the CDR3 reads TGCAGCGTTGTCCCGGCGGAGAGCTCCTACGAGCAGTACTTC.

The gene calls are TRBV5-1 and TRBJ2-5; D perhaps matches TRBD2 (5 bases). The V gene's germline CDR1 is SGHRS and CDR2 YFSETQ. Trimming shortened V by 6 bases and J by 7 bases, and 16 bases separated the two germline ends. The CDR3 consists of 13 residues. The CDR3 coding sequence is TGCGCCAGCAATAATGGACCAGAGGGGACCCAGTACTTC. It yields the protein CASNNGPEGTQYF.

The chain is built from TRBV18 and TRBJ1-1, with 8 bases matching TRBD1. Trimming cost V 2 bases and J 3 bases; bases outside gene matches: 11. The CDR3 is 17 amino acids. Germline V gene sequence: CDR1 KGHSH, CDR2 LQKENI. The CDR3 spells CASSPLGAGGADTEAFF. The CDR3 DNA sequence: TGTGCCAGCTCACCATTGGGGGCAGGGGGCGCCGACACTGAAGCTTTCTTT.

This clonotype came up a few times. In DNA, the CDR3 is TGTGCCAGCAGTTACTCCCGAGAGTTGCGCAATTCACCCCTCCACTTT. The encoded protein is CASSYSRELRNSPLHF. J is TRBJ1-6 and V is TRBV6-5; D ambiguous. This CDR3 has 16 amino acids. Trimming stripped 0 bases from V and 7 bases from J, with 13 bases between. Germline V gene data show CDR1 as MNHEY and CDR2 as SVGAGI.

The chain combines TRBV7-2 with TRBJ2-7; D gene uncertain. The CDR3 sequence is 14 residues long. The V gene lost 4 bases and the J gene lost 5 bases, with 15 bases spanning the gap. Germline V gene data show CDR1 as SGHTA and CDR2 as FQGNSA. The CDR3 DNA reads TGTGCCAGCAGCTCGGACCGGCTAAGAGACGAGCAGTACTTC. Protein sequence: CASSSDRLRDEQYF.

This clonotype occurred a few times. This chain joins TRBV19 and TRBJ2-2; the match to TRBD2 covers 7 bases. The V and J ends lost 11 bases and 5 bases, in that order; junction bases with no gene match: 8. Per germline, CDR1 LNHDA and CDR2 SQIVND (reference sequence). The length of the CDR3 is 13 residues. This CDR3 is CAASLGGTGELFF. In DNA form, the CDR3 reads TGTGCCGCATCACTCGGGGGGACCGGGGAGCTGTTTTTT.

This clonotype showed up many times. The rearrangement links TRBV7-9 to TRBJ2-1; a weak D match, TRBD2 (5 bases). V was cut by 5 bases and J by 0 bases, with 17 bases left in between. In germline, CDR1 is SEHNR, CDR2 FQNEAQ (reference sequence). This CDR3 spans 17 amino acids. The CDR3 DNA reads TGTGCCAGCAGCCTAATTGGACTGGGGAGCTCCTACAATGAGCAGTTCTTC. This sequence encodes CASSLIGLGSSYNEQFF.

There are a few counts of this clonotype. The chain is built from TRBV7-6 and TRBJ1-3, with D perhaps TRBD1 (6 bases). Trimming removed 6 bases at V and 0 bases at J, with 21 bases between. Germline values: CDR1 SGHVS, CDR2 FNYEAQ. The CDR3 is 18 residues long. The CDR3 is CASREGGGPDGSGNTIYF. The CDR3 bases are TGTGCCAGCAGGGAAGGGGGGGGACCGGACGGCTCTGGAAACACCATATATTTT.

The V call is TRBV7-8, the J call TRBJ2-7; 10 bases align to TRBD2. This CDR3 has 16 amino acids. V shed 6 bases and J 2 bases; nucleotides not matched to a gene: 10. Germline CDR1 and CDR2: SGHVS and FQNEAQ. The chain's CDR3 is CASSILAGESPYEQYF. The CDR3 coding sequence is TGTGCCAGCAGTATTCTAGCGGGGGAATCTCCCTACGAGCAGTACTTC.